The 15 T cell receptor beta chains below come from one sample, sequenced in a study of PD-L1 blockade in urothelial cancer. Sequencing used immunoSEQ multiplex PCR; TCRdb keeps in-frame clones, though not all of them. This sample yields roughly 50,000 clones, of which around 79% are seen a single time; approximately 3.8% belongs to the top ten. The time point was: pretreatment peripheral blood. Sequencing was performed on PBMCs, taken around atezolizumab (anti-PD-L1) treatment. The receptor source for this set is a man aged 70-80 years with urothelial cancer.

The rearrangement joins TRBV7-3 to TRBJ2-2; 15 bases map to TRBD2. The CDR3 contains 17 residues. V lost 5 bases and J lost 7; bases outside the gene matches: 8. Germline V lookup: CDR1 SGHTA, CDR2 FQGTGA. The CDR3 sequence: CASSLGLAGGPGGELFF. The CDR3 DNA reads as TGTGCCAGCAGCCTTGGACTAGCGGGGGGGCCGGGCGGGGAGCTGTTTTTT.

The V and J genes are TRBV14 and TRBJ1-2; 8 nucleotides line up with TRBD1. Germline V lookup: CDR1 SGHDN, CDR2 FVKESK. V lost 4 bases, J lost 4 bases, and 8 bases stayed unmatched. CDR3 length equals 15 residues. Here the CDR3 DNA reads TGTGCCAGCAGCCTGAGGACAGGGTCCGTCTATGGCTACACCTTC. Amino acid sequence: CASSLRTGSVYGYTF.

This clone has only a few counts. The chain has TRBV6-6 and TRBJ1-2, with TRBD1 as a possible D gene (6 bases). The V and J ends lost 7 bases and 4 bases respectively, with 10 bases between them. CDR3 size: 12 residues. Germline V lookup: CDR1 MNHNY, CDR2 SVGAGI (reference sequence). CDR3 nucleotide sequence: TGTGCCAGCACCCAGGACAGCTATGGCTACACCTTC. This translates into CASTQDSYGYTF.

The chain employs TRBV25-1 and TRBJ2-1, with a tentative D call TRBD1 (5 bases). Germline V lookup: CDR1 MGHDK, CDR2 SYGVNS. V was cut by 3 bases and J by 7 bases, with 10 bases left in between. This CDR3 comprises 13 residues. The CDR3 region is CASSDRAINEQFF. CDR3 bases: TGTGCCAGCAGTGACAGGGCAATTAATGAGCAGTTCTTC.

Written as DNA, the CDR3 is TGCGCCAGCAGCTTGACCCCTAAAGAGACCCAGTACTTC. Its translation: CASSLTPKETQYF. This chain connects TRBV5-1 to TRBJ2-5, with D unclear. V shed 1 base and J shed 3 bases, with 7 bases lying between them. Germline CDR1 is SGHRS and CDR2 is YFSETQ. The length of the CDR3 is 13 residues.

This clone was seen more than once but under ten times. The rearrangement uses TRBV10-3 and TRBJ1-1; the D is unclear. The germline V gene has CDR1 ENHRY and CDR2 SYGVKD. Trimming removed 4 bases from V and 0 bases from J, with 3 bases in between. The CDR3 length is 12 residues. The CDR3, as DNA: TGTGCCATCAGTGCCATGAACACTGAAGCTTTCTTT. As protein: CAISAMNTEAFF.

The V call is TRBV20-1, the J call TRBJ1-1, with a tentative D call TRBD1 (6 bases). Trimming took off 6 bases at V and 11 bases at J, with 13 bases between the two ends. This CDR3 region has 10 residues. Germline V CDR1 and CDR2: DFQATT, SNEGSKA (reference sequence). The CDR3 DNA reads TGCAGTGCGTACAGGGTGTGGGCTTTCTTT. This sequence encodes CSAYRVWAFF.

This clone has more than one count but fewer than ten. V gene TRBV6-1 combines with J gene TRBJ1-4; TRBD1 aligns across 11 bases. The length of the CDR3 is 13 residues. The germline V gene encodes CDR1 MNHNS and CDR2 SASEGT. Trimming at V came to 7 bases and at J to 12 bases, leaving 7 bases not matched to a gene. The CDR3: CASKGQGATELFF. The CDR3 DNA follows: TGTGCCAGCAAAGGACAGGGGGCGACAGAACTGTTTTTT.

The CDR3 nucleotides read TGCGCCAGCAGCCAAGCGACAACAGGGTCTTTCAATGAGCAGTTCTTC. Protein: CASSQATTGSFNEQFF. This rearrangement joins TRBV4-3 to TRBJ2-1, with a tentative D call TRBD1 (6 bases). Between the trimmed V and J ends, which lost 1 base and 6 bases, there was a span of 16 bases. There are 16 residues in the CDR3. Germline assignment: CDR1 LGHNA and CDR2 YSLEER.

The chain combines TRBV7-9 with TRBJ1-1; TRBD1 agrees at 9 bases. Germline loops: CDR1 SEHNR, CDR2 FQNEAQ (reference sequence). V was pared by 2 bases and J by 1 base, with 2 bases of the junction left unmatched. The CDR3 is made up of 15 amino acids. CDR3 sequence (DNA): TGTGCCAGCAGCTTATCGGGACAGGGGAACACTGAAGCTTTCTTT. This sequence encodes CASSLSGQGNTEAFF.

V is TRBV7-2 and J is TRBJ2-3, with 7 bases aligning to TRBD2. J lost 2 bases, V lost 5 bases, and 7 bases had no gene match. Per germline, CDR1 SGHTA and CDR2 FQGNSA. The CDR3 is 15 residues long. The CDR3 region is CASSVQGGDTDTQYF. DNA for the CDR3: TGTGCCAGCAGCGTGCAGGGAGGGGACACAGATACGCAGTATTTT.

This clone was recorded only once. The V gene is TRBV19, the J gene TRBJ2-4; 8 positions agree with TRBD1. CDR1 is LNHDA and CDR2 is SQIVND in the germline V gene (reference sequence). The CDR3 totals 14 residues. J was trimmed by 1 base and V by 7 bases; bases with no gene match: 3. The CDR3 region has the DNA TGTGCCAGTACCCGACAGGGGGCCAAAAACATTCAGTACTTC. This gives the protein CASTRQGAKNIQYF. The complete variable domain, with remaining parts taken from reference TRBV19 and TRBJ2-4, reads DGGITQSPKYLFRKEGQNVTLSCEQNLNHDAMYWYRQDPGQGLRLIYYSQIVNDFQKGDIAEGYSVSREKKESFPLTVTSAQKNPTAFYLCASTRQGAKNIQYFGAGTRLSVL.

The chain recombines TRBV19 with TRBJ2-5, with TRBD1 matching 12 bases. The CDR3 is made up of 16 amino acids. Trimming removed 2 bases from V and 4 bases from J; junction bases left unmatched: 5. Germline CDR1 reads LNHDA; CDR2 reads SQIVND (reference sequence). The CDR3 spells CASSISGTGGGETQYF. As DNA, the CDR3 is TGTGCCAGTAGTATATCAGGGACAGGGGGCGGAGAGACCCAGTACTTC.

This clone appeared a single time. This sequence joins TRBV11-2 and TRBJ2-1; 14 nucleotides match TRBD2. Germline CDR1 is SGHAT and CDR2 is FQNNGV. This CDR3 spans 15 amino acids. Trimming cost V 4 bases and J 8 bases; bases outside gene matches: 4. CDR3 nucleotide sequence: TGTGCCAGCAGCTCGACTAGCGGGAGGGCCCATGAGCAGTTCTTC. Amino acids: CASSSTSGRAHEQFF.

Concerning this clone itself: Sequence at one end of the junction differs from germline and may be a read error. The chain carries TRBV7-2 and TRBJ2-3; D may be TRBD2 (5 bases). Germline V CDR1 and CDR2: SGHTA, FQGNSA. The CDR3 consists of 14 residues. This CDR3 is CASSLVASKDTQYF. Here the CDR3 DNA reads TGTGCCAGCAGCTTAGTAGCTAGCAAAGATACGCAGTATTTT.